This TCR beta chain came from a study of shared clonotypes between healthy human individuals. The CDR3 runs to 13 residues. Per the germline V gene, CDR1 is LGHNA and CDR2 is YNFKEQ. Deletions cut 0 bases from V and 3 bases from J, with 6 bases between. Whole-study findings and limits: Generation probabilities of non-shared clonotypes were lower (relative to those shared by all four donors).

To note about this clone: What it binds is unknown.

A CD45RA-negative memory subset and a CD45RA+ naive subset were separated from the CD4+ cells. It was about 180 ng DNA, 30,000 or so T cell genomes, that sorted-subset replicate PCRs used. Profiling relied on immunoSEQ multiplex PCR, and the TCRdb table lists in-frame clones only, not all of them. Here the sample spans roughly 1,000,000 clones, more than 75% being singletons. This chain connects TRBV4-2 to TRBJ2-7; no reliable D call. Sequenced material: memory CD4+ T cells from PBMCs. Subset specified: CD45RA-negative fraction. The TCR originated in a man younger than 30 in good health. Some clones in this sample may be carry-over from other donors' samples. CDR3 in amino acids: CASSQDRLYEQYF. For the CDR3, the DNA is TGTGCCAGCAGCCAAGATCGCCTCTACGAGCAGTACTTC.